These 24 T cell receptor beta chains were all obtained from the same sample, sequenced in a study of regulatory T cells in long-lasting Graves disease. Assembly of TCR beta libraries relied on iRepertoire HTBI primers together with Arm-PCR of CDR3 regions. In TCRdb, the multiplex PCR reads were re-called with MiXCR into one record per CDR3 protein. The repertoire holds around 400,000 distinct CDR3 sequences, with about 14% as singletons. Documented time point: newly diagnosed GD, antithyroid drugs for less than 3 months. Generation of the TCR library employed RNA extracted from PBMCs. This specimen consisted of peripheral blood mononuclear cells (PBMCs), obtained at new diagnosis, from a patient treated with antithyroid drugs. These receptors were collected from a female donor with Graves disease.

Many counts were recorded for this clonotype. The CDR3 DNA reads TGTGCCAGCAGCCTCTGGCAGTCCTCTGGAAACACCATATATTTT. Translated, it gives CASSLWQSSGNTIYF. The J gene is TRBJ1-3, the V gene TRBV3-1; D is unresolved. V lost 4 bases, J lost 0 bases, and 10 bases lay in between. Germline V gives CDR1 LGHDT, CDR2 YNNKEL (reference sequence). This CDR3 region has 15 residues.

The table lists this clonotype with many counts. This sequence joins TRBV7-8 and TRBJ2-7, with no clear D. V lost 4 bases to trimming and J lost 2 bases, with 12 bases between them. Germline-derived CDR1 and CDR2 are SGHVS and FQNEAQ. The CDR3 is 14 amino acids. The CDR3 nucleotides read TGTGCCAGCAGCTCCCGCGAGGTAGCCTACGAGCAGTACTTC. Residues: CASSSREVAYEQYF. Drawing the rest from reference TRBV7-8 and TRBJ2-7, the complete variable domain is GAGVSQSPRYKVAKRGQDVALRCDPISGHVSLFWYQQALGQGPEFLTYFQNEAQLDKSGLPSDRFFAERPEGSVSTLKIQRTQQEDSAVYLCASSSREVAYEQYFGPGTRLTVT.

This clonotype has ten or more counts. This chain links TRBV2 with TRBJ1-2, with 7 nucleotides matching TRBD1. The germline gives CDR1 SNHLY, CDR2 FYNNEI. The CDR3 loop spans 16 amino acids. V was clipped by 2 bases and J by 5 bases; unmatched bases: 11. CDR3 bases: TGTGCCAGCAGTGAAACTCTCCCCGGGACAGCTTATGGCTACACCTTC. Protein product: CASSETLPGTAYGYTF.

The sample holds many counts of this clonotype. This chain joins TRBV27 and TRBJ2-3; D may be TRBD2 (5 bases). Germline V lookup: CDR1 MNHEY, CDR2 SMNVEV (reference sequence). The CDR3 totals 13 residues. V was clipped by 3 bases and J by 4 bases, with 8 bases between them. The CDR3: CASSFALADTQYF. DNA for the CDR3: TGTGCCAGCAGTTTCGCACTAGCAGATACGCAGTATTTT.

This clonotype was seen ten or more times. This chain links TRBV6-9 with TRBJ2-3; 9 positions agree with TRBD1. Germline lookup yields CDR1 MNHGY and CDR2 SVAAGI. J gave up 3 bases and V 3 bases, and 4 bases lay outside the gene matches. The CDR3 length is 15 residues. The CDR3 DNA follows: TGTGCCAGCAGTTACTCAGGACAGGGGACAGATACGCAGTATTTT. This translates into CASSYSGQGTDTQYF.

This clonotype was seen a handful of times. V is TRBV6-2 or TRBV6-3 and J is TRBJ1-6; TRBD1 agrees at 7 bases. Trimming removed 7 bases from V and 7 bases from J; junction bases left unmatched: 7. Germline CDR1 reads MNHEY; CDR2 reads SVGEGT. This CDR3 has 14 residues. CDR3 nucleotides: TGTGCCAGCAACGACGTGGGACAGAATTCACCCCTCCACTTT. Its protein is CASNDVGQNSPLHF.

This sequence joins TRBV7-8 and TRBJ2-5, with a tentative D call TRBD1 (5 bases). The CDR3 extends over 16 amino acids. Deletions cut 2 bases from V and 5 bases from J, with 18 bases between. Germline lookup yields CDR1 SGHVS and CDR2 FQNEAQ. The DNA for the CDR3 is TGTGCCAGCAGCTTAATTCATAATTTCAGGGATGAGACCCAGTACTTC. Translating gives CASSLIHNFRDETQYF.

This sequence joins TRBV4-3 and TRBJ1-1; D remains unclear. The V end lost 6 bases, the J end lost 10 bases, and 27 bases lay between the germline ends. The CDR3 has 16 amino acids. The germline CDR1 and CDR2 sequences are LGHNA and YSLEER. The CDR3 spells CASSSEAARHGVGAFF. The CDR3 DNA reads as TGCGCCAGCAGTTCCGAGGCGGCGCGGCACGGGGTGGGAGCTTTCTTT.

J is TRBJ1-2 and V is TRBV30; 8 bases align to TRBD1. Germline CDR1 and CDR2: GTSNPN and SVGIG (reference sequence). This CDR3 has 14 amino acids. V was pared by 7 bases and J by 3 bases, with 10 bases of the junction left unmatched. The CDR3 coding sequence is TGTGCCTACCGGGACAGGTTCCCGGACTATGGCTACACCTTC. This encodes CAYRDRFPDYGYTF.

The chain links TRBV13 to TRBJ1-2; D gene ambiguous. With 8 bases removed from V and 4 bases from J, the gap between germline ends came to 20 bases. Per the germline V gene, CDR1 is PRHDT and CDR2 is FYEKMQ (reference sequence). CDR3 length: 15 residues. The CDR3 protein is CASSPPQSHLYGYTF. The CDR3 DNA is TGTGCCAGCTCACCGCCCCAGAGCCACCTCTATGGCTACACCTTC.

This clonotype was counted at least ten times. V is TRBV6-2 or TRBV6-3 and J is TRBJ1-1; D is unresolved. The germline CDR1 and CDR2 sequences are MNHEY and SVGEGT. This CDR3 has 14 residues. V lost 4 bases and J lost 1, with 10 bases in between. CDR3 region: CASSLGPGNTEAFF. Written as DNA, the CDR3 is TGTGCCAGCAGTTTGGGTCCCGGGAACACTGAAGCTTTCTTT.

At least ten counts were recorded for this clonotype. This sequence joins TRBV2 and TRBJ1-2; possible D gene TRBD1, 5 bases. The length of the CDR3 is 13 residues. CDR1 is SNHLY and CDR2 is FYNNEI in the germline V gene. The V gene lost 6 bases and the J gene lost 6 bases, with 14 bases spanning the gap. This chain's CDR3 is CASSAILQDGYTF. The CDR3 DNA sequence: TGTGCCAGCAGCGCCATTTTACAGGATGGCTACACCTTC.

This clonotype has at least ten counts. This chain joins TRBV9 and TRBJ1-2; D is undetermined. CDR1 and CDR2 from the germline V gene are SGDLS and YYNGEE. V shed 0 bases and J shed 4 bases, with 7 bases lying between them. The length of the CDR3 is 13 residues. The CDR3 region is CASSVGGSYGYTF. The CDR3 region has the DNA TGTGCCAGCAGCGTAGGAGGGTCCTATGGCTACACCTTC.

This clonotype was found many times. The chain recombines TRBV12-3 or TRBV12-4 with TRBJ1-1; D is unclear. CDR3 length equals 14 residues. V lost 1 base and J lost 4, with 10 bases in between. The CDR3 protein is CASSLGGSVTEAFF. In DNA, the CDR3 is TGTGCCAGCAGTTTAGGAGGGTCGGTCACTGAAGCTTTCTTT.

This clonotype was picked up many times. This rearrangement joins TRBV28 to TRBJ2-5; D uncertain. Germline-derived CDR1 and CDR2 are MDHEN and SYDVKM. This CDR3 is built from 12 residues. Trimming removed 5 bases from V and 3 bases from J, with 7 bases in between. CDR3 bases: TGTGCCAGCAGTGTGTGGGAAGAGACCCAGTACTTC. The encoded protein is CASSVWEETQYF.

As for this clonotype: It may be a read error: a sequence one base away is much more abundant. This chain connects TRBV5-5 to TRBJ1-2; no definite D call. Germline V gene sequence: CDR1 SGHKS, CDR2 YYEKEE (reference sequence). This CDR3 contains 17 residues. The CDR3 sequence is CVSSQDSTPLPNYGYTF. Here the CDR3 DNA reads TGCGTCAGCAGCCAAGATTCCACACCCTTACCTAACTATGGCTACACCTTC.

This clonotype was recorded a few times. This chain joins TRBV7-9 and TRBJ2-3; 12 nucleotides agree with TRBD2. Unmatched junction bases numbered 8, after V lost 4 bases and J lost 6 bases. Germline values: CDR1 SEHNR, CDR2 FQNEAQ (reference sequence). The CDR3 is made up of 16 amino acids. The CDR3 region has the DNA TGTGCCAGCAGCTCCCGACTAGCGGGAGTGGGTGATACGCAGTATTTT. This sequence encodes CASSSRLAGVGDTQYF.

This clonotype showed up many times. The rearrangement links TRBV30 to TRBJ2-3; D may be TRBD2 (6 bases). Germline values: CDR1 GTSNPN, CDR2 SVGIG (reference sequence). The V end lost 5 bases, the J end lost 6 bases, and 15 bases lay between the germline ends. The CDR3 spans 13 residues. The CDR3 DNA follows: TGTGCCTGGGCGGGAATCAGTTTGGATACGCAGTATTTT. Protein: CAWAGISLDTQYF. Full variable domain (remainder filled in from reference TRBV30 and TRBJ2-3): SQTIHQWPATLVQPVGSPLSLECTVEGTSNPNLYWYRQAAGRGLQLLFYSVGIGQISSEVPQNLSASRPQDRQFILSSKKLLLSDSGFYLCAWAGISLDTQYFGPGTRLTVL.

To note about this clonotype: This may come from a read error, since a much larger clone is one base off. The rearrangement links TRBV18 to TRBJ2-1; D is possibly TRBD2 (5 bases). There are 14 residues in the CDR3. The germline CDR1 and CDR2 sequences are KGHSH and LQKENI. The CDR3 DNA sequence: TGTGCCAGCTCCCCCGGGCTAGCTAACAATGAGCAGTCCTTC. It translates to CASSPGLANNEQSF.

This clonotype was recorded at least ten times. The rearrangement links TRBV20-1 to TRBJ2-5, with TRBD1 identical over 11 bases. The CDR3 consists of 16 residues. Unmatched junction bases numbered 15, after V lost 6 bases and J lost 6 bases. Germline CDR1 DFQATT, CDR2 SNEGSKA (reference sequence). The CDR3 coding sequence is TGCAGTGCCCGGCGGGGGACAGGGGGTTCGTGGAAGACCCAGTACTTC. Translation gives CSARRGTGGSWKTQYF.

This clonotype was counted at least ten times. The chain recombines TRBV28 with TRBJ2-3; D remains ambiguous. Trimming removed 7 bases at V and 2 bases at J, with 13 bases between. This CDR3 is 14 amino acids long. The germline CDR1 and CDR2 sequences are MDHEN and SYDVKM. CDR3 loop: CASTPGGSTDTQYF. DNA of the CDR3: TGTGCCAGCACCCCCGGTGGGTCCACAGATACGCAGTATTTT.

This clonotype has a count of ten or more. The chain recombines TRBV20-1 with TRBJ2-7; 8 nucleotides agree with TRBD2. The V gene end was trimmed by 5 bases and the J gene end by 4 bases; junction bases not matched to a gene: 10. Germline V gives CDR1 DFQATT, CDR2 SNEGSKA (reference sequence). The CDR3 has 14 residues. In DNA form, the CDR3 reads TGCAGTGCTGGGAAAGCGGGAGAAGGTTACGAGCAGTACTTC. It encodes CSAGKAGEGYEQYF.

About this clonotype itself: This probably arose from a read error, given a far larger clone one base away. This sequence joins TRBV7-9 and TRBJ2-5, with D perhaps TRBD1 (5 bases). Per the germline V gene, CDR1 is SEHNR and CDR2 is FQNEAQ (reference sequence). The CDR3 has 14 residues. The DNA of the CDR3 is TGTGTCAGCAGCTTAAGACAGCTCCAAGAGACCCAGTACTTC. Protein: CVSSLRQLQETQYF.

This clonotype showed up many times. V and J are TRBV12-5 and TRBJ2-1, with 7 bases that match TRBD1. CDR1 is LGHNT and CDR2 is FRNRAP in the germline V gene. Trimming at V came to 2 bases and at J to 0 bases, leaving 4 bases not matched to a gene. This CDR3 has 16 amino acids. CDR3 in amino acids: CASGLKTGSSYNEQFF. CDR3 sequence (DNA): TGTGCTAGTGGTTTGAAGACAGGGAGCTCCTACAATGAGCAGTTCTTC.